This T cell receptor (beta chain) is drawn from a study of regulatory T cells in long-lasting Graves disease. Study findings and constraints: Patients whose Graves' disease persisted exhibited lower TCR diversity than those newly diagnosed.

This clonotype was recorded many times. Its antigen is unidentified. The time point here: newly diagnosed GD, antithyroid drugs for less than 3 months. Preparation of the TCR library used RNA extracted from PBMCs. Germline V CDR1 and CDR2: MDHEN, SYDVKM. The CDR3 totals 13 residues. V was shortened by 5 bases and J by 8 bases, with 12 bases between the two germline ends. Assembly of TCR beta libraries relied on iRepertoire HTBI primers together with Arm-PCR of CDR3 regions. A single record per CDR3 protein comes from TCRdb applying MiXCR to the multiplex PCR reads. Among some 370,000 distinct CDR3 sequences listed, about 11% were seen once. A further study also used this sample, focusing on T cells in Graves' hyperthyroidism and ophthalmopathy. This second study says: A model using 13 V-J features told ophthalmopathy apart from stable hyperthyroidism.

The V and J genes are TRBV28 and TRBJ1-4; D is undetermined. The starting material was peripheral blood mononuclear cells (PBMCs), obtained at new diagnosis, from a patient treated with antithyroid drugs. This sequence originates from a woman between 18 and 29 years old with Graves disease. The CDR3 DNA follows: TGTGCCAGCAGTCTTCCACCCAGGGAAAAACTGTTTTTT. It codes for CASSLPPREKLFF.